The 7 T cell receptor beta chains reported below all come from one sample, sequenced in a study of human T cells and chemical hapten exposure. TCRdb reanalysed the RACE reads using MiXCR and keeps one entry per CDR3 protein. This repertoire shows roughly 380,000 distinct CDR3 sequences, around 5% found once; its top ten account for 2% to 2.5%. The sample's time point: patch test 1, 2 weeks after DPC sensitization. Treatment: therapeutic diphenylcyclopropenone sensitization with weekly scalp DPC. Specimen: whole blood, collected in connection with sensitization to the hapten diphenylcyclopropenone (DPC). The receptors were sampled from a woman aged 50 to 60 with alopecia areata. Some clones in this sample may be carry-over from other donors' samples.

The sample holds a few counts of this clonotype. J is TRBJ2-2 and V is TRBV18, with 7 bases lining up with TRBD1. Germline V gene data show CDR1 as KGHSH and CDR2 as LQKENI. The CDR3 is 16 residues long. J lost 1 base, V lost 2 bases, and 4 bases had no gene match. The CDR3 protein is CASSPTGTVNTGELFF. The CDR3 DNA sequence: TGTGCCAGCTCACCAACGGGGACAGTGAACACCGGGGAGCTGTTTTTT.

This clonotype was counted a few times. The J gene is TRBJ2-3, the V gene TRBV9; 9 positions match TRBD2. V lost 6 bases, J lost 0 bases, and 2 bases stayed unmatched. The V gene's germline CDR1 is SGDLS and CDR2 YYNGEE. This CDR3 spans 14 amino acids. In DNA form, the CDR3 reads TGTGCCAGCACTACTAGCGGGAGCACAGATACGCAGTATTTT. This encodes CASTTSGSTDTQYF.

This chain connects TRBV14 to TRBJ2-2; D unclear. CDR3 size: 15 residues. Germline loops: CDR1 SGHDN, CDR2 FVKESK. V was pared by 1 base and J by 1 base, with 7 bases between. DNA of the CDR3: TGTGCCAGCAGCCAAGTCCGTTTGAACACCGGGGAGCTGTTTTTT. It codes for CASSQVRLNTGELFF.

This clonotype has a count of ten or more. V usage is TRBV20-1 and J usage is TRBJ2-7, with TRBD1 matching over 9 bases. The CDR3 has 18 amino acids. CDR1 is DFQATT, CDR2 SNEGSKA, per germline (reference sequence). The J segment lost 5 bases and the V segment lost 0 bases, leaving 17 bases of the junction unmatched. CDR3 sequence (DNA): TGCAGTGCTAGAGAACTGGGACAGGGTTCGGGTGGAGCCAACGAGCAGTACTTC. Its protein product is CSARELGQGSGGANEQYF.

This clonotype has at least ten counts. CDR3 region: CASSSSMREQYF. The DNA for the CDR3 is TGTGCCAGCAGCTCCTCAATGAGGGAGCAGTACTTC. The chain is built from TRBV7-9 and TRBJ2-7; D is uncertain. Germline V gene data show CDR1 as SEHNR and CDR2 as FQNEAQ (reference sequence). CDR3 length: 12 residues. V gave up 4 bases and J gave up 7 bases, with 11 bases separating them. Full variable domain (outside the CDR3, taken from reference TRBV7-9 and TRBJ2-7): DTGVSQNPRHKITKRGQNVTFRCDPISEHNRLYWYRQTLGQGPEFLTYFQNEAQLEKSRLLSDRFSAERPKGSFSTLEIQRTEQGDSAMYLCASSSSMREQYFGPGTRLTVT.

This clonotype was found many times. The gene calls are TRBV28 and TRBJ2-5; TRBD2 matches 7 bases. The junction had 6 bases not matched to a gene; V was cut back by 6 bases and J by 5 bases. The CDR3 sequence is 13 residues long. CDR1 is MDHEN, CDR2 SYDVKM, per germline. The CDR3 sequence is CASRGTIDETQYF. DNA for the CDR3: TGTGCCAGCAGGGGGACTATCGACGAGACCCAGTACTTC.

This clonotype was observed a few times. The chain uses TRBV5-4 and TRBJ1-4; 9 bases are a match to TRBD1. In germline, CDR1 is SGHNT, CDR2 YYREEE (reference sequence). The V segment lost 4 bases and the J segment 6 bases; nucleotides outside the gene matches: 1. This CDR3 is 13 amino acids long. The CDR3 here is CASSRTGDEKLFF. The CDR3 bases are TGTGCCAGCAGCCGGACAGGGGATGAAAAACTGTTTTTT.